Following are 9 T cell receptor beta chains from one sample sequenced in a study of CD8 T cells in Susac syndrome. Random hexamers served to reverse transcribe about 0.45 to 1 ug RNA. MiXCR was run by TCRdb on the immunoSEQ multiplex PCR reads, yielding one entry per CDR3 protein. The repertoire holds about 140,000 distinct CDR3 sequences, with about 93% as singletons. The sample consisted of CD8+ T cells from PBMCs. All receptors derive from a human donor in good health.

The DNA of the CDR3 is TGTGCCAGCAGTTTTGGGCAGGGAGTCAATGAGCAGTTCTTC. Amino acids: CASSFGQGVNEQFF. The chain is built from TRBV12-3 or TRBV12-4 and TRBJ2-1, with D perhaps matching TRBD1 or TRBD2 (5 bases each). The CDR3 runs to 14 residues. Trimming removed 3 bases at V and 6 bases at J, with 12 bases between.

The CDR3 here is CASSLGPVGAFF. Here the CDR3 DNA reads TGTGCCAGCAGCTTAGGACCAGTTGGGGCTTTCTTT. The chain couples TRBV7-8 to TRBJ1-1; D is unclear. V was cut by 1 base and J by 11 bases, with 11 bases left in between. Germline V CDR1 and CDR2: SGHVS, FQNEAQ. The CDR3 spans 12 residues. Full variable domain (remainder filled in from reference TRBV7-8 and TRBJ1-1): GAGVSQSPRYKVAKRGQDVALRCDPISGHVSLFWYQQALGQGPEFLTYFQNEAQLDKSGLPSDRFFAERPEGSVSTLKIQRTQQEDSAVYLCASSLGPVGAFFGQGTRLTVV.

The chain has TRBV25-1 and TRBJ2-5; D unresolved. CDR1 is MGHDK, CDR2 SYGVNS, per germline. V gave up 2 bases and J gave up 4 bases, with 11 bases separating them. This CDR3 is 14 amino acids long. The CDR3 DNA follows: TGTGCCAGCAGTGAAGAGGCGGACCTAGAGACCCAGTACTTC. Protein sequence: CASSEEADLETQYF.

This clonotype has more than one count but fewer than ten. The CDR3 loop is CSVSGQSYEQYF. The CDR3 DNA reads TGCAGCGTATCTGGACAATCCTACGAGCAGTACTTC. The chain recombines TRBV29-1 with TRBJ2-7, with D possibly being TRBD1 (5 bases). Trimming took 6 bases from V and 1 from J, leaving 10 bases between them. This CDR3 is 12 amino acids long. CDR1 is SQVTM and CDR2 is ANQGSEA in the germline V gene.

The chain joins TRBV14 to TRBJ1-1; no firm D call. The CDR3 extends over 13 amino acids. V lost 9 bases, J lost 1 base, and 12 bases lay in between. The germline V gene encodes CDR1 SGHDN and CDR2 FVKESK. CDR3 sequence: CASSYHTNTEAFF. CDR3 sequence (DNA): TGTGCCAGTTCGTATCACACGAACACTGAAGCTTTCTTT.

This chain joins TRBV27 and TRBJ2-7; 8 positions match TRBD1. V lost 1 base to trimming and J lost 3 bases; unmatched junction nucleotides: 5. Germline V gene sequence: CDR1 MNHEY, CDR2 SMNVEV (reference sequence). The CDR3 contains 15 residues. The CDR3 spells CASSLYPGGGYEQYF. The CDR3 nucleotides are TGTGCCAGCAGTTTATATCCAGGGGGCGGCTACGAGCAGTACTTC.

The rearrangement links TRBV12-3 or TRBV12-4 to TRBJ1-1; TRBD1 might be the D (6 bases). The germline V and J ends were trimmed by 7 bases and 3 bases, with 18 bases remaining between them. CDR3 length: 15 amino acids. The CDR3 sequence: CASTSPNRDDTEAFF. DNA of the CDR3: TGTGCCAGCACCTCTCCGAACAGGGACGACACTGAAGCTTTCTTT.

The chain couples TRBV5-6 to TRBJ2-5; TRBD1 matches at 9 bases. The CDR3 has 16 residues. V was clipped by 0 bases and J by 2 bases; unmatched bases: 5. CDR1 and CDR2 (germline): SGHDT, YYEEEE. CDR3 nucleotide sequence: TGTGCCAGCAGCTTGGCCGGGACAGGGCTACAAGAGACCCAGTACTTC. The encoded protein is CASSLAGTGLQETQYF.

V usage is TRBV18 and J usage is TRBJ2-3; possible D gene TRBD2, 5 bases. From germline, CDR1 is KGHSH and CDR2 LQKENI. This CDR3 has 15 amino acids. Trimming removed 3 bases at V and 8 bases at J, with 18 bases between. CDR3 bases: TGTGCCAGCTCACCGGACTTTGACCCGAGCCTTACGCAGTATTTT. This encodes CASSPDFDPSLTQYF.